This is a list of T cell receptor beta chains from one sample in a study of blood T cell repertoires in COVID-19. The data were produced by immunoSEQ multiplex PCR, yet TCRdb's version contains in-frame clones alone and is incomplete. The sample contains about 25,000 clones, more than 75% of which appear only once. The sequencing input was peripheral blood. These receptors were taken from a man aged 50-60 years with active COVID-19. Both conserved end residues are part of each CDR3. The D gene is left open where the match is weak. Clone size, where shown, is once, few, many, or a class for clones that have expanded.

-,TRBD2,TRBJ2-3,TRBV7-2,TGTGCCAGCAGCGGGGGGACTAGCCGACGCCGCACGGGAGATACGCAGTATTTT,CASSGGTSRRRTGDTQYF
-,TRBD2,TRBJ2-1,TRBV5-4,TGTGCCAGCAGCTTGGAGTTAGCGGGAGCCTATGAGCAGTTCTTC,CASSLELAGAYEQFF
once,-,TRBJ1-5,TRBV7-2,TGTGCCAGCAGCGTCTTCAGGGCCCAGCCCCAGCATTTT,CASSVFRAQPQHF
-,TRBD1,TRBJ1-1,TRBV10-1,TGCGCCAGCAGTGAGGGGACAGGGGGCTCTGAAGCTTTCTTT,CASSEGTGGSEAFF
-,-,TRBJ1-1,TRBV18,TGTGCCAGCTCACCACCCAAAAACCTTATGACGGGTGAAGCTTTCTTT,CASSPPKNLMTGEAFF
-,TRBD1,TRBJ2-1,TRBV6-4,TGTGCCAGCAGTTGGACAGGGGGCCCGTACAATGAGCAGTTCTTC,CASSWTGGPYNEQFF
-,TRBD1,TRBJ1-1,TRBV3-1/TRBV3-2,TGTGCCAGCAGCCAAAGTGGAGGGACAGGGTTTCTAAACACTGAAGCTTTCTTT,CASSQSGGTGFLNTEAFF
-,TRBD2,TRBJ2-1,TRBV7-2,TGTGCCAGCCAAAGCTTGCCAGGACTAGCGGGAGTTGTTGAGCAGTTCTTC,CASQSLPGLAGVVEQFF
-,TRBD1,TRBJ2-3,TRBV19,TGTGCCAGTAGTATAGGGGACAGCCGCACAGATACGCAGTATTTT,CASSIGDSRTDTQYF
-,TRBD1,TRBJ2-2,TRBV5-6,TGTGCCAGCAGTAAAACAGGGGGCTCAGGAGAGCTGTTTTTT,CASSKTGGSGELFF
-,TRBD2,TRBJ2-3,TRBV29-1,TGCAGCGTGAGGGGCGGGGGACTAGCGGGATTTCACACAGATACGCAGTATTTT,CSVRGGGLAGFHTDTQYF
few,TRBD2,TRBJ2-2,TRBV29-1,TGCAGCGTTGAAGGCGCTTGGGACGGCGGGGGGACCGGGGAGCTGTTTTTT,CSVEGAWDGGGTGELFF
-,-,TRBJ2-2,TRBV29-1,TGCAGCGTGGAACAGGGCCTTGCGAACACCGGGGAGCTGTTTTTT,CSVEQGLANTGELFF
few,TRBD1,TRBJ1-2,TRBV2,TGTGCCAGCAGTTACCAGGGGGCACGCTATGGCTACACCTTC,CASSYQGARYGYTF
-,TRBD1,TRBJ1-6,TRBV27,TGTGCCAGCAGTGATCCTCGTGACAGGGGGCTTTCACCCCTCCACTTT,CASSDPRDRGLSPLHF
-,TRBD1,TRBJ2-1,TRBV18,TGTGCCAGCTCACAACGGGGACAGGGGACCTACAATGAGCAGTTCTTC,CASSQRGQGTYNEQFF
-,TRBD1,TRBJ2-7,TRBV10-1,TGCGCCAGCAGCCCCGGGACAGGAGCCTACGAGCAGTACTTC,CASSPGTGAYEQYF
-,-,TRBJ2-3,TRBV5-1,TGCGCCAGCAGCTGGTTGAGCGGCTCGGGATATACGCAGTATTTT,CASSWLSGSGYTQYF
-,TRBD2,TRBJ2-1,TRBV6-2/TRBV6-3,TGTGCCAGCAGCCTGAGACTAGCGGGGTACAATGAGCAGTTCTTC,CASSLRLAGYNEQFF
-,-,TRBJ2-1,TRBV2,TGTGCCAGCAGTGTGATAGAGCGTGGTGAGCAGTTCTTC,CASSVIERGEQFF
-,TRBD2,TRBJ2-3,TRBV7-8,TGTGCCAGCAGCTCTCGGACTAGCGGGGGCACAGATACGCAGTATTTT,CASSSRTSGGTDTQYF
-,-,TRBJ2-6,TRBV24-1,TGTGCCACCGGAGAGGCTCTGAGGGCCAACGTCCTGACTTTC,CATGEALRANVLTF
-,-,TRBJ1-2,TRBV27,TGTGCCAGCAGTTCCCTCAGGGATCGCTATGGCTACACCTTC,CASSSLRDRYGYTF
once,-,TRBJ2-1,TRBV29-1,TGCAGCGTTGAAGATCCCAGAGACTTCTCCTACAATGAGCAGTTCTTC,CSVEDPRDFSYNEQFF
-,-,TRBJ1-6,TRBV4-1,TGCGCCAGCAGCCAAGATTGGCGGAATAATTCACCCCTCCACTTT,CASSQDWRNNSPLHF
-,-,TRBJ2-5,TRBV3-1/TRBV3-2,TGTGCCAGCAGCCTTAGTGGGGGTGCGGGGGAGACCCAGTACTTC,CASSLSGGAGETQYF
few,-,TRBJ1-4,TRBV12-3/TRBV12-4,TGTGCCAGCAGGTATAATGAAAAACTGTTTTTT,CASRYNEKLFF
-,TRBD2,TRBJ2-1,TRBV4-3,TGCGCCAGCAGCCAAGATCCTGCGGGAGGGAGTTTGATGAGCGGTGAGCAGTTCTTC,CASSQDPAGGSLMSGEQFF
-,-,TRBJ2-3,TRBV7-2,TGTGCCAGCAGCTTATCAGGGGTTGGCACAGATACGCAGTATTTT,CASSLSGVGTDTQYF
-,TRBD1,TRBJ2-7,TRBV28,TGTGCCAGCAGCCTTCCCCCCGGGACAGGGGGCGCCTACGAGCAGTACTTC,CASSLPPGTGGAYEQYF
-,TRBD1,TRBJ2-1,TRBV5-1,TGCGCCAGCAGCGGGTTAAAAGACAGGGGCAATGAGCAGTTCTTC,CASSGLKDRGNEQFF
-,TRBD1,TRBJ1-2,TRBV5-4,TGTGCCAGCAGCTTGCCCGGACAGGCGCGTCGAGAGTATGGCTACACCTTC,CASSLPGQARREYGYTF
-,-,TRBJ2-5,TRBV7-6,TGTGCCAGCAGCTCCGGGATCGTAGAGACCCAGTACTTC,CASSSGIVETQYF
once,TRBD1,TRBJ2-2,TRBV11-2,TGTGCCAGCAGCCCGGACAGGGTGAACACCGGGGAGCTGTTTTTT,CASSPDRVNTGELFF
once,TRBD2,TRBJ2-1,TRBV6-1,TGTGCCAGCAGTGAAGCCGGACTAGTAGACGGGAATGAGCAGTTCTTC,CASSEAGLVDGNEQFF
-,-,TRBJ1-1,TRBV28,TGTGCCAGCCATACGCGATATGGTGAAGCTTTCTTT,CASHTRYGEAFF
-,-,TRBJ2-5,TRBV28,TGTGCCAGCAGTTTAGGGACATTCCAAGAGACCCAGTACTTC,CASSLGTFQETQYF
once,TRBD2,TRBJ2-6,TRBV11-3,TGTGCCAGCAGCTTATTGGGGAGACTAGCGGGACCTGGGGCCAACGTCCTGACTTTC,CASSLLGRLAGPGANVLTF
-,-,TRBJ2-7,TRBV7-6,TGTGCCAGCAGCTTTTTGTCGGTCGGAGGGGCACAAACCTACGAGCAGTACTTC,CASSFLSVGGAQTYEQYF
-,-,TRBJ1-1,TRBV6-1,TGTGCCAGCAGTGAAGTCACGACGGGGAACACTGAAGCTTTCTTT,CASSEVTTGNTEAFF
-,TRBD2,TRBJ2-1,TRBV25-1,TGTGCCAGCAGTACCCTAGCGGGGCTTTACAATGAGCAGTTCTTC,CASSTLAGLYNEQFF
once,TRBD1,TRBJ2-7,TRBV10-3,TGTGCCATCAGACCGGGACAGGGGGTGGGGCAGTACTTC,CAIRPGQGVGQYF
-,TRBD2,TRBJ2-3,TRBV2,TGTGCCAGCAGTGCTAGCGGGGGCCGCACAGATACGCAGTATTTT,CASSASGGRTDTQYF
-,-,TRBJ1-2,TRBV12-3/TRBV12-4,TGTGCCAGCAGCTTGAACACTAACTATGGCTACACCTTC,CASSLNTNYGYTF
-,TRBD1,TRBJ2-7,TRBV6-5,TGTGCCAGCAGTTACAATCGGGACAGGTCCTACGAGCAGTACTTC,CASSYNRDRSYEQYF
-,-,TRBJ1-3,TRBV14,TGTGCCAGCAGCCAGGGCCTGAGCTCTGGAAACACCATATATTTT,CASSQGLSSGNTIYF